A selection of T cell receptor beta chains follows, all from one sample in a study of T-cell reconstitution after alpha-beta-depleted transplantation in children. TCRdb re-analysed the PCR reads in MiXCR, keeping a single row per CDR3 protein. This table has about 340,000 distinct CDR3 sequences, 10% to 15% appearing once. The input for sequencing was PBMCs, taken from the stem cell graft. These receptors were taken from a human donor who donated a stem cell graft to a child with Fanconi anemia. The CDR3 runs from the conserved cysteine through the conserved F or W. D genes are given only for firm matches. The size field is filled for only some rows; it gives once, few, many or a size class.

V gene: TRBV12-3/TRBV12-4
D gene: TRBD1
J gene: TRBJ1-5
clone size: .
CDR3 protein: CASSLTGAPVIGQPQHF
CDR3 DNA: TGTGCCAGCAGTCTTACAGGGGCCCCAGTGATTGGGCAGCCCCAGCATTTT

V gene: TRBV5-1
D gene: TRBD2
J gene: TRBJ2-1
clone size: .
CDR3 protein: CASSSSSSGGTNEQFF
CDR3 DNA: TGCGCCAGCAGCTCCTCGTCTAGCGGGGGGACGAATGAGCAGTTCTTC

V gene: TRBV11-3
D gene: TRBD1
J gene: TRBJ2-5
clone size: .
CDR3 protein: CASSPGQGNRETQYF
CDR3 DNA: TGTGCCAGCAGCCCGGGACAGGGGAATCGAGAGACCCAGTACTTC

V gene: TRBV7-6
D gene: .
J gene: TRBJ2-7
clone size: few
CDR3 protein: CASSLAVPGRGSYEQYF
CDR3 DNA: TGTGCCAGCAGCTTAGCGGTCCCGGGACGGGGTTCCTACGAGCAGTACTTC

V gene: TRBV7-3
D gene: .
J gene: TRBJ2-1
clone size: many
CDR3 protein: CASSLDWTEYNEQFF
CDR3 DNA: TGTGCCAGCAGCTTAGACTGGACTGAGTACAATGAGCAGTTCTTC

V gene: TRBV5-1
D gene: .
J gene: TRBJ2-5
clone size: .
CDR3 protein: CASSQSWGQQETQYF
CDR3 DNA: TGCGCCAGCAGCCAGAGTTGGGGGCAACAAGAGACCCAGTACTTC

V gene: TRBV19
D gene: .
J gene: TRBJ2-1
clone size: .
CDR3 protein: CASRGRRASGVSHNEQFF
CDR3 DNA: TGTGCCAGTAGGGGTAGGAGGGCGTCAGGAGTTTCGCATAATGAGCAGTTCTTC

V gene: TRBV12-3/TRBV12-4
D gene: .
J gene: TRBJ2-5
clone size: .
CDR3 protein: CASSLGIDGGETQYF
CDR3 DNA: TGTGCCAGCAGTTTAGGGATCGATGGGGGAGAGACCCAGTACTTC

V gene: TRBV10-3
D gene: TRBD2
J gene: TRBJ2-1
clone size: .
CDR3 protein: CAIRPSGASSYNEQFF
CDR3 DNA: TGTGCCATCAGACCTAGCGGGGCCAGCTCCTACAATGAGCAGTTCTTC

V gene: TRBV6-5
D gene: TRBD1
J gene: TRBJ1-2
clone size: many
CDR3 protein: CASRRTGNYGYTF
CDR3 DNA: TGTGCCAGCAGACGGACAGGGAACTATGGCTACACCTTC

V gene: TRBV24-1
D gene: TRBD2
J gene: TRBJ2-1
clone size: many
CDR3 protein: CATSVAGGGNEQFF
CDR3 DNA: TGTGCCACCAGTGTAGCGGGGGGAGGGAATGAGCAGTTCTTC

V gene: TRBV5-1
D gene: TRBD2
J gene: TRBJ2-2
clone size: few
CDR3 protein: CASSLAPSGNTGELFF
CDR3 DNA: TGCGCCAGCAGCTTGGCCCCTAGCGGGAACACCGGGGAGCTGTTTTTT

V gene: TRBV7-9
D gene: .
J gene: TRBJ2-2
clone size: few
CDR3 protein: CASSLRNLNTGELFF
CDR3 DNA: TGTGCCAGCAGCTTACGAAACCTTAACACCGGGGAGCTGTTTTTT

V gene: TRBV9
D gene: .
J gene: TRBJ1-2
clone size: .
CDR3 protein: CASSIVVRGGYTF
CDR3 DNA: TGTGCCAGCAGCATCGTAGTTCGGGGAGGCTACACCTTC

V gene: TRBV4-3
D gene: TRBD2
J gene: TRBJ2-1
clone size: .
CDR3 protein: CASSQDVPPLAGGYDEQFF
CDR3 DNA: TGCGCCAGCAGCCAAGACGTCCCCCCACTAGCGGGGGGGTACGATGAGCAGTTCTTC

V gene: TRBV3-1
D gene: .
J gene: TRBJ1-1
clone size: .
CDR3 protein: CASSQQGRDSEAFF
CDR3 DNA: TGTGCCAGCAGCCAACAGGGGAGAGATTCTGAAGCTTTCTTT

V gene: TRBV4-2
D gene: .
J gene: TRBJ2-5
clone size: .
CDR3 protein: CASSGGEDKETQYF
CDR3 DNA: TGTGCCAGCAGCGGAGGCGAGGACAAAGAGACCCAGTACTTC

V gene: TRBV6-5
D gene: .
J gene: TRBJ2-1
clone size: few
CDR3 protein: CASRSGTAFGYNEQFF
CDR3 DNA: TGTGCCAGCAGGTCTGGGACGGCCTTTGGGTACAATGAGCAGTTCTTC

V gene: TRBV5-1
D gene: TRBD1
J gene: TRBJ2-7
clone size: .
CDR3 protein: CASSQQGTAYEQYF
CDR3 DNA: TGCGCCAGCAGCCAGCAAGGGACAGCCTACGAGCAGTACTTC

V gene: TRBV6-5
D gene: .
J gene: TRBJ1-5
clone size: many
CDR3 protein: CASRGDGNQPQHF
CDR3 DNA: TGTGCCAGCAGAGGGGACGGCAATCAGCCCCAGCATTTT

V gene: TRBV5-6
D gene: TRBD1
J gene: TRBJ2-3
clone size: .
CDR3 protein: CASSSPGQGYDTQYF
CDR3 DNA: TGTGCCAGCAGCTCCCCGGGACAGGGATACGATACGCAGTATTTT

V gene: TRBV2
D gene: TRBD1
J gene: TRBJ1-2
clone size: .
CDR3 protein: CASTLTGPYGYTF
CDR3 DNA: TGTGCCAGCACCCTGACAGGGCCCTATGGCTACACCTTC

V gene: TRBV6-1
D gene: .
J gene: TRBJ2-5
clone size: few
CDR3 protein: CASSPQILETQYF
CDR3 DNA: TGTGCCAGCAGCCCCCAGATTTTGGAGACCCAGTACTTC

V gene: TRBV5-1
D gene: TRBD1
J gene: TRBJ2-5
clone size: many
CDR3 protein: CASSYGTGEETQYF
CDR3 DNA: TGCGCCAGCAGCTACGGGACAGGGGAAGAGACCCAGTACTTC

V gene: TRBV5-1
D gene: .
J gene: TRBJ1-5
clone size: .
CDR3 protein: CASSQDSANQPQHF
CDR3 DNA: TGCGCCAGCAGTCAGGACAGCGCTAATCAGCCCCAGCATTTT

V gene: TRBV3-1
D gene: .
J gene: TRBJ2-3
clone size: few
CDR3 protein: CASSLGQTSEYF
CDR3 DNA: TGTGCCAGCAGCCTCGGACAGACCTCTGAGTATTTT